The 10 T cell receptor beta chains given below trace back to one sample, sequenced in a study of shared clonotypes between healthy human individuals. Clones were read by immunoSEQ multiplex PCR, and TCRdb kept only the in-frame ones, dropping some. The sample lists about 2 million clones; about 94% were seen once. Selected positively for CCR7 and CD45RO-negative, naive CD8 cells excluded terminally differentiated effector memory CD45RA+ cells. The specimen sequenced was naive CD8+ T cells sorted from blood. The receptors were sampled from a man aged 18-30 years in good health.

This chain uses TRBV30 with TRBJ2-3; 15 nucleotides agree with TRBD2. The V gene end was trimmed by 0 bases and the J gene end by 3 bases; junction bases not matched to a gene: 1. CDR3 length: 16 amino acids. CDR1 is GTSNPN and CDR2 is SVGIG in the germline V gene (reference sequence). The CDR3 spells CAWSVGTSGGTDTQYF. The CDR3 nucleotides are TGTGCCTGGAGTGTAGGGACTAGCGGGGGGACAGATACGCAGTATTTT.

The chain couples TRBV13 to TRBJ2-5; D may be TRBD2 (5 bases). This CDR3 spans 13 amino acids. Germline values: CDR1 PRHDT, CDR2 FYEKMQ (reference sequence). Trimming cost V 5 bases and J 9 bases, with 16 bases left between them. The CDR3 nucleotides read TGTGCCAGCAGCGCCGGGTTGGAGGAGTCCCAGTACTTC. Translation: CASSAGLEESQYF.

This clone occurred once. CDR3 DNA: TGTGCCAGCAGTTTATCGAATTTCGGGGTCTACGAGCAGTACTTC. This sequence encodes CASSLSNFGVYEQYF. This rearrangement joins TRBV27 to TRBJ2-7; maybe TRBD2 (5 bases). Germline CDR1 reads MNHEY; CDR2 reads SMNVEV (reference sequence). Trimming pared 0 bases from V and 3 bases from J, leaving 12 bases between. CDR3 length: 15 amino acids.

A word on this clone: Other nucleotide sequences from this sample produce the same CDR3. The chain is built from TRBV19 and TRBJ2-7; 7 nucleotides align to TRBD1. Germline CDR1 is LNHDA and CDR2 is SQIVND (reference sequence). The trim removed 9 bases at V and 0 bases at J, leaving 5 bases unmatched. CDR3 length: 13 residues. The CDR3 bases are TGTGCCAGCTCCTACAGGGGCTCCTACGAGCAGTACTTC. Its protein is CASSYRGSYEQYF. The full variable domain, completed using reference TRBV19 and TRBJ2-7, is DGGITQSPKYLFRKEGQNVTLSCEQNLNHDAMYWYRQDPGQGLRLIYYSQIVNDFQKGDIAEGYSVSREKKESFPLTVTSAQKNPTAFYLCASSYRGSYEQYFGPGTRLTVT.

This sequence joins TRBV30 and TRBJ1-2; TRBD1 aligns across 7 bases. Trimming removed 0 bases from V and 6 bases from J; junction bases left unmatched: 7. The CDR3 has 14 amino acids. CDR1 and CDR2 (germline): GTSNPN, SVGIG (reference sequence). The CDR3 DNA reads TGTGCCTGGAGTGTTGTAGGGGGCGCGGATGGCTACACCTTC. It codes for CAWSVVGGADGYTF. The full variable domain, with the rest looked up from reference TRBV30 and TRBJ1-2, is SQTIHQWPATLVQPVGSPLSLECTVEGTSNPNLYWYRQAAGRGLQLLFYSVGIGQISSEVPQNLSASRPQDRQFILSSKKLLLSDSGFYLCAWSVVGGADGYTFGSGTRLTVV.

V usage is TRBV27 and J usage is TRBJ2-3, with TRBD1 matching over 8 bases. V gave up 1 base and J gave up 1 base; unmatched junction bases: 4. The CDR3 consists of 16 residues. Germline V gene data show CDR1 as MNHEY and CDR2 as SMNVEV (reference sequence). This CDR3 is CASSLFTGQGTDTQYF. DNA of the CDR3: TGTGCCAGCAGTTTATTTACGGGACAGGGCACAGATACGCAGTATTTT.

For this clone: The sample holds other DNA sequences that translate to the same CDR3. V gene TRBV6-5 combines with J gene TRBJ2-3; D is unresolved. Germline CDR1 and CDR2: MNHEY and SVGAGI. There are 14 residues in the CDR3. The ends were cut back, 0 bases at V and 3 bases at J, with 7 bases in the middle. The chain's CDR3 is CASSYSLGTDTQYF. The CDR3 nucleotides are TGTGCCAGCAGTTACTCTCTAGGGACAGATACGCAGTATTTT.

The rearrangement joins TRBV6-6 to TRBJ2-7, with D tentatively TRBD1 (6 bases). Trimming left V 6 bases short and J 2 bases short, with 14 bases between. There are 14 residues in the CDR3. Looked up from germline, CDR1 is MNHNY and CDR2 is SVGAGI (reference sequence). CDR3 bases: TGTGCCAGCAGCCTAGGACAGTTCCCCTACGAGCAGTACTTC. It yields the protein CASSLGQFPYEQYF.

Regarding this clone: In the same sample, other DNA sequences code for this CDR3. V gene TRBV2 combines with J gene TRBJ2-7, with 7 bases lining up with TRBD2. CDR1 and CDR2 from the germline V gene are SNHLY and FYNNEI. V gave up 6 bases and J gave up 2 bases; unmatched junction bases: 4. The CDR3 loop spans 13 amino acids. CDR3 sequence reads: CASSAGVTYEQYF. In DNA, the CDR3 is TGTGCCAGCAGCGCGGGGGTCACCTACGAGCAGTACTTC.

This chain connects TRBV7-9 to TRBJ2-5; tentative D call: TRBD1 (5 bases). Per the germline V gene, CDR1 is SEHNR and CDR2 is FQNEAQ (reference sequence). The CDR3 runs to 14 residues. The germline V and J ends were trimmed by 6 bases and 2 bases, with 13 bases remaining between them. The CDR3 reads CASSPTASQETQYF. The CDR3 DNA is TGTGCCAGCAGTCCGACAGCGTCACAAGAGACCCAGTACTTC. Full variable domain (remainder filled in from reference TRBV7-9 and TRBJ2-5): DTGVSQNPRHKITKRGQNVTFRCDPISEHNRLYWYRQTLGQGPEFLTYFQNEAQLEKSRLLSDRFSAERPKGSFSTLEIQRTEQGDSAMYLCASSPTASQETQYFGPGTRLLVL.